This TCR beta chain appears in the sequencing data of a study of blood T cells in healthy people across ages (dated by TCRdb to the mid-2010s). As for the study more broadly: Template switching captured roughly one uniquely barcoded TCR beta cDNA molecule per two T cells in model experiments. To track age-related changes in TCR beta repertoire diversity, the study relied on deep sequencing normalized with unique cDNA molecular identifiers. Donors were grouped into four age groups: young (average approximately 15 years), middle-aged (about 38), aged (roughly 62) and long-lived (approximately 75). To avoid experimental bias, donors of different ages were randomly spread across the sequencing lanes. For two donors (one aged 18 to 29 and one aged 80 or older), the study analyzed two additional independent replicas of 1 million unique cDNA reads from the same blood draw.

The CDR3 holds 14 amino acids from the cysteine to the phenylalanine. The kept DNA is CDR3 alone, 42 bases in frame from the first base. V is pared back by 5 bases and J by 2 bases, with 12 bases lying between the germline termini. CDR1 and CDR2 are read off the germline V gene as SGHVS and FNYEAQ. Beyond this particular receptor, the publication reports: Estimates of total diversity based on one million sequenced T cells were considered lower bounds and underestimates. Because profiling used bulk unsorted PBMCs, naive and antigen-experienced compartments could not be compared conclusively. A strong correlation was found between observed TCR beta diversity and the percentage of naive T cells measured by flow cytometry. Donor CMV infection status was unknown, potentially confounding age-related changes in expanded clonotypes. As age increased, observed TCR beta diversity per million T cells dropped in a roughly linear way, and a significant reduction was already evident by age about 40. Compared with the aged group, the long-lived group had more naive CD4+ T cells, fewer expanded clones and increased TCR diversity, a pattern suggesting age selection.

The library relied on 5' RACE. The sequencer was an Illumina HiSeq 2500. A second PCR of roughly 6 to 12 cycles was performed with a sample-barcoded 5' primer and a J-beta primer mix. A template-switch 5' adaptor carrying 12 random nucleotides introduced a unique molecular identifier onto each TCR beta cDNA molecule. Each sample yielded at least 2.5 million CDR3-containing paired-end reads. First-strand cDNA was synthesized from all RNA with the Mint cDNA synthesis kit, primed by a TRBC-specific oligonucleotide. Following uracil-DNA glycosylase treatment, all cDNA underwent a first 18-cycle PCR with the universal primers M1SS and BC2_uni_R. In the paper's pipeline: Normalization of each sample was performed by random selection of 1 million high-quality reads, each carrying a distinct molecular identifier. Reads with shared molecular identifiers were discarded instead of being binned into consensus sequences. MiTCR, run with a Q25 quality threshold and the strictest error-elimination algorithm, handled CDR3 identification, clonotype clustering and error correction. A nonparametric unseen species model with Euler transformation was used to estimate a lower bound on total TCR beta diversity. Starting from the raw public reads, TCRdb applied fastp trimming at Q25, assembled clones with MiXCR and retained in-frame beta chains. For every CDR3 protein sequence, its rows merge into one entry that carries the most common genes and DNA. For this entry, the V and J calls and clone size follow TCRdb and not the study's own pipeline. The sample contains some 880,000 distinct CDR3 sequences, 35% to 40% of them found a single time. The ten top clones hold roughly 13% of the sample.

Details on this clonotype: Its antigen is not yet known. No quality values exist for individual bases; no much larger clone is one base distant.

Donors were roughly 40 systemically healthy Caucasian individuals from Russia aged 6 to 90 years. Each donor gave about 9.7 milliliters of peripheral blood, drawn into EDTA-treated Vacutainer tubes. Ficoll-Paque density-gradient centrifugation was used to isolate PBMCs, with at least 7 million obtained per sample. Trizol reagent was used to extract total RNA from PBMCs, with at least 5 micrograms per sample. The percentages of naive CD45RAhigh/CD27high T cells were determined by flow cytometry on a PBMC aliquot from every donor. The sequenced sample consisted of blood. In this chain, TRBV7-6 is recombined with TRBJ1-1; the D gene is perhaps TRBD1, from 6 matching bases. The TCR comes from a young man in good health. DNA sequence: TGTGCCAGCAGCCGGACAGAGGATAACACTGAAGCTTTCTTT. It translates to CASSRTEDNTEAFF. When the CDR3 is completed using the reference TRBV7-6 and TRBJ1-1 genes on either side, the full variable domain is GAGVSQSPRYKVTKRGQDVALRCDPISGHVSLYWYRQALGQGPEFLTYFNYEAQQDKSGLPNDRFSAERPEGSISTLTIQRTEQRDSAMYRCASSRTEDNTEAFFGQGTRLTVV.